This TCR beta chain was sequenced in a study of T cell repertoires in cytomegalovirus infection (dated by TCRdb to about 2019). Background on the whole study: Donor HLA type was relevant to the analysis, because carriage of CMV infection together with the matching HLA type was indicated by public TCR beta signatures. Points the paper makes about the study in general: In the ex vivo response, HLA-C-restricted CMV-specific TCR beta clonotypes were dominant, and in two of eight donors the single most frequent clonotype came from this HLA-C-restricted group. In both this cohort and an independent approximately 370-donor cohort, the cumulative frequency of public TCR beta family members distinguished carriers of CMV infection plus the relevant HLA type.

The sequencer listed for this sample is Illumina HiSeq 1500. TCRdb ran its own pipeline on the public reads, namely fastp trimming at Q25 and MiXCR clone calling, and kept in-frame beta chains. Merged by CDR3 protein, the rows form single entries marked with the most common genes and DNA. A total of roughly 150,000 distinct CDR3 sequences appear in this sample, 17% of them only once. The ten largest clonotypes hold under 20% of the sample. CDR1 and CDR2 (SGHTA, FQGNSA) derive from the germline V gene. V loses 1 base of germline sequence and J loses 6 bases, and the interval between the two ends is 20 bases. There are 17 amino acids in the CDR3, from cysteine to phenylalanine inclusive. Only the CDR3 region is kept as DNA, spanning 51 bases read in frame from base 1. This clonotype was seen at least ten times. No cognate antigen has been identified for it. No much larger clone exists at a distance of one base, and base qualities are not known.

The sequencing input was CD8+ T cells from PBMCs. The source is a human donor in good health (CMV status not recorded). Some clones in this sample may be carry-over from other donors' samples. The chain is assembled from TRBV7-2 and TRBJ2-3; the D gene lacks a confident call. The DNA is TGTGCCAGCAGCTTAGACCGCCAGCGTTCCCGGCCGGATACGCAGTATTTT. Protein translation: CASSLDRQRSRPDTQYF.